This paragraph reports one T cell receptor beta chain. The data were obtained in a study of blood T cell repertoires in COVID-19. Overall study: Samples of COVID-19 (acute and convalescent) were obtained from the United States, Italy and Spain. Sources were T cells, B-cell-depleted T cells, or PBMCs; the material itself was cDNA or gDNA.

The trim removed 5 bases at V and 4 bases at J, leaving 10 bases unmatched. CDR1 SEHNR and CDR2 FQNEAQ come from the germline V gene (reference sequence). The CDR3 has 16 residues. Sequencing was performed with immunoSEQ multiplex PCR; in TCRdb, only in-frame clones are kept and a portion is missing. The sample has some 66,000 clones; roughly nine tenths are singletons. The clonotype was recovered from a human donor in a cohort sampled during active COVID-19. The chain is built from TRBV7-9 and TRBJ1-5; TRBD1 aligns across 8 bases. The material sequenced was peripheral blood. CDR3 nucleotides: TGTGCCAGCAGCCCAGGAGGGACAGGCGCTAATCAGCCCCAGCATTTT. Encoded protein: CASSPGGTGANQPQHF.